Shown below are 8 T cell receptor beta chains from a single sample sequenced in a study of shared clonotypes between healthy human individuals. Libraries were prepared by immunoSEQ multiplex PCR; TCRdb keeps only in-frame clonotypes and omits some of them. The sample contains 2 million to 2.5 million clones, more than 80% of which appear only once. What was sequenced was naive CD4+ T cells from PBMCs. Documented subset: CD45RA+ positively selected. Source of these receptors: a man between 18 and 29 years old in good health. Some clones in this sample may be carry-over from other donors' samples.

V gene TRBV7-2 combines with J gene TRBJ2-3; D is perhaps TRBD1 (6 bases). V was clipped by 0 bases and J by 7 bases, with 11 bases between them. The germline gives CDR1 SGHTA, CDR2 FQGNSA. The CDR3 has 14 residues. The CDR3 sequence is CASSLAQGVNTQYF. CDR3 nucleotide sequence: TGTGCCAGCAGCTTAGCACAGGGCGTAAATACGCAGTATTTT. Filled out from reference TRBV7-2 and TRBJ2-3, the complete variable domain reads GAGVSQSPSNKVTEKGKDVELRCDPISGHTALYWYRQSLGQGLEFLIYFQGNSAPDKSGLPSDRFSAERTGGSVSTLTIQRTQQEDSAVYLCASSLAQGVNTQYFGPGTRLTVL.

This chain joins TRBV7-9 and TRBJ2-2; D is perhaps TRBD1 (6 bases). V gave up 11 bases and J gave up 1 base, with 20 bases separating them. Germline values: CDR1 SEHNR, CDR2 FQNEAQ (reference sequence). The CDR3 has 16 residues. DNA for the CDR3: TGTGCCTGCGGTCCCACGACAGGTCAGAACACCGGGGAGCTGTTTTTT. Translation gives CACGPTTGQNTGELFF.

The chain has TRBV20-1 and TRBJ2-7; D is unresolved. V lost 3 bases and J lost 9, with 12 bases in between. From germline, CDR1 is DFQATT and CDR2 SNEGSKA (reference sequence). The CDR3 is 11 residues long. The CDR3 loop reads CSASDEDAQYF. CDR3 DNA sequence: TGCAGTGCTAGTGATGAGGACGCGCAGTACTTC.

The chain has TRBV27 and TRBJ1-4, with D perhaps TRBD1 (6 bases). CDR3 length: 14 amino acids. V gave up 6 bases and J gave up 4 bases, with 12 bases separating them. CDR1 is MNHEY, CDR2 SMNVEV, per germline (reference sequence). CDR3 coding DNA: TGTGCCAGCAGAGGACAGAGTTTTAATGAAAAACTGTTTTTT. Translating it yields CASRGQSFNEKLFF.

The V gene is TRBV12-5, the J gene TRBJ2-5, with 7 bases that match TRBD2. The trim removed 1 base at V and 1 base at J, leaving 3 bases unmatched. Germline loops: CDR1 LGHNT, CDR2 FRNRAP. The CDR3 contains 15 residues. Here the CDR3 reads CASGLAGGLQETQYF. The CDR3 nucleotides are TGTGCTAGTGGTTTGGCGGGAGGCCTCCAAGAGACCCAGTACTTC.

The CDR3 region has the DNA TGTGCCAGCACCGATAGACTAGCGGGAGGGGAGACCCAGTACTTC. Its translation: CASTDRLAGGETQYF. The genes are TRBV11-2 and TRBJ2-5; the match to TRBD2 covers 14 bases. The CDR3 runs to 15 residues. Trimming cost V 7 bases and J 5 bases; bases outside gene matches: 6. The germline V gene has CDR1 SGHAT and CDR2 FQNNGV.

This clone has a single count. Other DNA sequences in this specimen translate into the identical CDR3. V usage is TRBV11-2 and J usage is TRBJ2-2; D unresolved. Germline values: CDR1 SGHAT, CDR2 FQNNGV. V was cut by 1 base and J by 7 bases, with 7 bases left in between. The CDR3 covers 13 residues. The CDR3 reads CASSLVSGGELFF. CDR3 sequence (DNA): TGTGCCAGCAGCTTAGTGTCGGGCGGGGAGCTGTTTTTT.

The rearrangement uses TRBV5-1 and TRBJ2-3; 9 positions agree with TRBD2. Per the germline V gene, CDR1 is SGHRS and CDR2 is YFSETQ. J gave up 6 bases and V 1 base, and 9 bases lay outside the gene matches. The CDR3 consists of 16 residues. The CDR3 nucleotides are TGCGCCAGCAGCTTGTATCAGGCGGGAGGGGTGGATACGCAGTATTTT. Translated: CASSLYQAGGVDTQYF.